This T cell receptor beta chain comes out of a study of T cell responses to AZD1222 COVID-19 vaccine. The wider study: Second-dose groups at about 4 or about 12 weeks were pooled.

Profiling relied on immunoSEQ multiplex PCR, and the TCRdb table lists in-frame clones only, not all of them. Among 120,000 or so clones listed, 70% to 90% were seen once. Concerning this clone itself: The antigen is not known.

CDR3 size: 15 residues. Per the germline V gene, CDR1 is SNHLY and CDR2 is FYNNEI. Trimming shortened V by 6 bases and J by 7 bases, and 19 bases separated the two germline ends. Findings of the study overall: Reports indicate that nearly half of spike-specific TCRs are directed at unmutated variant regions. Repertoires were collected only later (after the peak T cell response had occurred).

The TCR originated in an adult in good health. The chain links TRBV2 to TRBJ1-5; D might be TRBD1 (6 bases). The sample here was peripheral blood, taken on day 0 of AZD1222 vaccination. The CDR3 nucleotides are TGTGCCAGCAGCGCTCGACAGGTAGCTGGGCAGCCCCAGCATTTT. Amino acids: CASSARQVAGQPQHF.